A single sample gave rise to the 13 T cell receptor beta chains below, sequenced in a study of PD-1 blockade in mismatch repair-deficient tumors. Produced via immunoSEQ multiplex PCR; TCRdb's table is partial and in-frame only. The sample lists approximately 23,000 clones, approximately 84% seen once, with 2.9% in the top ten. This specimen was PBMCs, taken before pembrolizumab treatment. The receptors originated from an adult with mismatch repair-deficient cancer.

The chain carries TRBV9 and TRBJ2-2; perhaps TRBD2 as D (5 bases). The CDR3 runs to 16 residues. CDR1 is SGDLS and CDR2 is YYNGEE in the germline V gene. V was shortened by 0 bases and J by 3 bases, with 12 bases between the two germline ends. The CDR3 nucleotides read TGTGCCAGCAGCGTAGCTTCTCGAGGGTACACCGGGGAGCTGTTTTTT. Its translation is CASSVASRGYTGELFF.

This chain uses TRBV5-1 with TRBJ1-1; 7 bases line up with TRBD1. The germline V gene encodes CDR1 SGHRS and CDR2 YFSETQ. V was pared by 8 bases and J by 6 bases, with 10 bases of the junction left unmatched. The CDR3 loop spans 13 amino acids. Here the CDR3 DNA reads TGCGCCAGTACTAGAGGAGACAGGGCTGAAGCTTTCTTT. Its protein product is CASTRGDRAEAFF. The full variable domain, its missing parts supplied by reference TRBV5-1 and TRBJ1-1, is KAGVTQTPRYLIKTRGQQVTLSCSPISGHRSVSWYQQTPGQGLQFLFEYFSETQRNKGNFPGRFSGRQFSNSRSEMNVSTLELGDSALYLCASTRGDRAEAFFGQGTRLTVV.

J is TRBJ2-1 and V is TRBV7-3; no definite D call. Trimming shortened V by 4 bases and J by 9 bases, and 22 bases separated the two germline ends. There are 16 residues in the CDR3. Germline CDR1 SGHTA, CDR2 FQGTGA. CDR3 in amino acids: CASSSAPFTTPGEQFF. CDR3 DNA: TGTGCCAGCAGCTCAGCACCTTTTACAACTCCGGGTGAGCAGTTCTTC.

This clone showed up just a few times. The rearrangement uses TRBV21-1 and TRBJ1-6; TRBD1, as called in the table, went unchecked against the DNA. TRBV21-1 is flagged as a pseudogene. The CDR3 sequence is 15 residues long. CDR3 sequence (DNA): TGTGCCAGCAGCAAAGGACAGGGGCGGAATTCACCCCTCCACTTT. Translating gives CASSKGQGRNSPLHF.

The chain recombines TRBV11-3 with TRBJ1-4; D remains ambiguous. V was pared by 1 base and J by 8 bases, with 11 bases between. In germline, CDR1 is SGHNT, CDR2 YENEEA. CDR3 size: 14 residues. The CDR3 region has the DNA TGTGCCAGCAGCTTAGGCCAGTCGGAGGAAAAACTGTTTTTT. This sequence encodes CASSLGQSEEKLFF.

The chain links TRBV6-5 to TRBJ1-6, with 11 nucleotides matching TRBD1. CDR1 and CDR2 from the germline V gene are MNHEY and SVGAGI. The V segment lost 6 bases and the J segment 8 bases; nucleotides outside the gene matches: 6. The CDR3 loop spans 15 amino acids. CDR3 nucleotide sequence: TGTGCCAGCAGAGGACAGGGGGCTATCGATTCACCCCTCCACTTT. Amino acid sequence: CASRGQGAIDSPLHF.

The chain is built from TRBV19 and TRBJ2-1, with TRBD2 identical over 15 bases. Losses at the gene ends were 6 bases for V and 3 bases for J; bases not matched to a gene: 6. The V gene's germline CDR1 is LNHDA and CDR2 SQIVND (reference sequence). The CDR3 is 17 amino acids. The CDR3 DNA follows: TGTGCCAGTAGCAGAGGGACTAGCGGGAGGATCTACAATGAGCAGTTCTTC. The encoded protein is CASSRGTSGRIYNEQFF.

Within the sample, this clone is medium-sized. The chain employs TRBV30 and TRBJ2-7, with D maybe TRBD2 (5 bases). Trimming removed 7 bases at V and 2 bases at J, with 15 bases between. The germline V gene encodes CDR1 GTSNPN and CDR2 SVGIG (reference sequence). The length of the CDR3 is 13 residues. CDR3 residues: CAYTNLGAYEQYF. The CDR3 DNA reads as TGTGCCTATACAAACTTGGGAGCCTACGAGCAGTACTTC.

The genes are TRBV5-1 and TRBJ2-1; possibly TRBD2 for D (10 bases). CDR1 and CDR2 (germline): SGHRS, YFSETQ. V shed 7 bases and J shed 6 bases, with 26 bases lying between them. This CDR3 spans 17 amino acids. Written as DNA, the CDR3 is TGCGCCAGCGTGCCTGACAGGGGGATAGCGGGAGGCAATGAGCAGTTCTTC. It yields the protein CASVPDRGIAGGNEQFF.

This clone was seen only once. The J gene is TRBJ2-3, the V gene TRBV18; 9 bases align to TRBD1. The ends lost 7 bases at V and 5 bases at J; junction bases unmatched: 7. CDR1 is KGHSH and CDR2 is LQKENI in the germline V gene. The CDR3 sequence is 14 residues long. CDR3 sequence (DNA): TGTGCCAGCTGGGCCGGGACAGGGCAAGATACGCAGTATTTT. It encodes CASWAGTGQDTQYF.

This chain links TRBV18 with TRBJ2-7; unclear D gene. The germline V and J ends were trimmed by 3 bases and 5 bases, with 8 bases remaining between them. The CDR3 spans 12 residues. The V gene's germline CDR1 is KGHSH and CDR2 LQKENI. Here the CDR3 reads CASSPGGDEQYF. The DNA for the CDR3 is TGTGCCAGCTCACCTGGCGGCGACGAGCAGTACTTC.

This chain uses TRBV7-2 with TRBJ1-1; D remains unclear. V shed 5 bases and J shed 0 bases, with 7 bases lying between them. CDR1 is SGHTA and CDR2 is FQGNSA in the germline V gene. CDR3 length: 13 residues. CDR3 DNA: TGTGCCAGCAGCCCCTACTTGAACACTGAAGCTTTCTTT. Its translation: CASSPYLNTEAFF.

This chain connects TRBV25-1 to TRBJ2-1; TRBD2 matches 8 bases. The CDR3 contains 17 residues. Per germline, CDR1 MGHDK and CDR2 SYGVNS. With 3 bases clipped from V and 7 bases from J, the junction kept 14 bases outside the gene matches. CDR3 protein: CASSDSGRSPTKNEQFF. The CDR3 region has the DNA TGTGCCAGCAGTGACAGCGGGAGATCCCCCACAAAAAATGAGCAGTTCTTC.